Sequencing of this TCR beta chain was carried out in a study of CD8+CD57+ T cells in acquired aplastic anemia. Whole-study context: Sorted CD4+ and CD8+ cells yielded around 3.3 ug of DNA on average.

As regards this clonotype: This may arise from a read error, as a much more abundant clone is one base away.

Trimming cost V 5 bases and J 6 bases, with 19 bases left between them. The CDR3 extends over 15 amino acids. The germline V gene has CDR1 SEHNR and CDR2 FQNEAQ (reference sequence). Template material for TCR beta VDJ and CDR3 profiling consisted of genomic DNA. From the reads, TCRdb called clonotypes with MiXCR, one entry per CDR3 protein. The sample lists 200,000 to 250,000 distinct CDR3 sequences, almost 35% seen once, with around 1.1% in the top ten. Sequenced input: sorted CD4+, CD8+, or CD8+CD57+ T cells (not recorded which) from PBMCs. The chain couples TRBV7-9 to TRBJ1-2, with D tentatively TRBD1 (5 bases). The TCR originated in a human donor in good health, serving as a control. Here the CDR3 reads CASSPEWGSNHGYTF. Written as DNA, the CDR3 is TGTGCCAGCAGCCCAGAATGGGGCTCAAACCATGGCTACACCTTC.